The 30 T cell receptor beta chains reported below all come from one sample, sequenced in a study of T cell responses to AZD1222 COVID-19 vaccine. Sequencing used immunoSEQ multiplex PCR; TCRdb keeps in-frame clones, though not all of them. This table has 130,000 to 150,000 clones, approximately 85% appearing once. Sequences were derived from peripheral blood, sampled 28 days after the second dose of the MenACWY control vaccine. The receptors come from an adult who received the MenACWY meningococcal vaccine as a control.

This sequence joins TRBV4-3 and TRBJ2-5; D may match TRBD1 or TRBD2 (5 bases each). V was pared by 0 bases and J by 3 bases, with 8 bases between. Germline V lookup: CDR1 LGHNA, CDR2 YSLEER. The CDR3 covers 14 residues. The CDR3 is CASSQDWGKETQYF. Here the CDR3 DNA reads TGCGCCAGCAGCCAAGATTGGGGGAAAGAGACCCAGTACTTC.

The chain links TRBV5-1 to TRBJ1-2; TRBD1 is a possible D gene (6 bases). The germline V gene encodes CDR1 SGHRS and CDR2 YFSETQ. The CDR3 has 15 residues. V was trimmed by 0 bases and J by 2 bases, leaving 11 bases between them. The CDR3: CASSLDVGGNYGYTF. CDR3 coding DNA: TGCGCCAGCAGCTTGGATGTAGGGGGGAACTATGGCTACACCTTC.

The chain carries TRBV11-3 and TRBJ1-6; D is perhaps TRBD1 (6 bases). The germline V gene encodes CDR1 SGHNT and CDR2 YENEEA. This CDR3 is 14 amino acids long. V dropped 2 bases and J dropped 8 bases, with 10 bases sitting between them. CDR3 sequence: CASSLRTVYSPLHF. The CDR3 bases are TGTGCCAGCAGCTTAAGGACAGTCTATTCACCCCTCCACTTT. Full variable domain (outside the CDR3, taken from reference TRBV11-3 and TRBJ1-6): EAGVVQSPRYKIIEKKQPVAFWCNPISGHNTLYWYLQNLGQGPELLIRYENEEAVDDSQLPKDRFSAERLKGVDSTLKIQPAELGDSAVYLCASSLRTVYSPLHFGNGTRLTVT.

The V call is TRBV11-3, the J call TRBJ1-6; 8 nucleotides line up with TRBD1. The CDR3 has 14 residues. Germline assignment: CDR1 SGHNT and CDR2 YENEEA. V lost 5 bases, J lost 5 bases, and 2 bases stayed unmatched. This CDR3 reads CASSTDRDNSPLHF. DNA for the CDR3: TGTGCCAGCAGCACGGACAGGGATAATTCACCCCTCCACTTT.

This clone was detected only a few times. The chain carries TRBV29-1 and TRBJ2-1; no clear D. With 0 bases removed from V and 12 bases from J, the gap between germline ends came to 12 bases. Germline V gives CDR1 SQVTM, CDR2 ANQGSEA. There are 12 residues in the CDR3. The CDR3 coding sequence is TGCAGCGTTGAAGACTGGACGGGCGGGCAGTTCTTC. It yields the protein CSVEDWTGGQFF.

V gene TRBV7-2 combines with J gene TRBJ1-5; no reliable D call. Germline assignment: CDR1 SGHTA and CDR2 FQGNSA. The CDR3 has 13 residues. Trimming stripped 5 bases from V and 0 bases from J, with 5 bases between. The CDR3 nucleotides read TGTGCCAGCAGCCTAGATAGCAATCAGCCCCAGCATTTT. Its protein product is CASSLDSNQPQHF.

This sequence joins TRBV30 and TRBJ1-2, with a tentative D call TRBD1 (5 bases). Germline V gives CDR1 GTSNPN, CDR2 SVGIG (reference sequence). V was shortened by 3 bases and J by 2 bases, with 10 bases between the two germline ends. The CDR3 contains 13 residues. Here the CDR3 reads CAWSGTGNYGYTF. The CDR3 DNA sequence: TGTGCCTGGAGCGGGACTGGAAACTATGGCTACACCTTC.

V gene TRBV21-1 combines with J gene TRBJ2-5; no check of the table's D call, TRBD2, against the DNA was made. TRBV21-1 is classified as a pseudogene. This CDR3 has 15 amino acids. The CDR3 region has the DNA TGTGCCAGCAGCCTAAGACTAGTGGGCCAAGAGACCCAGTACTTC. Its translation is CASSLRLVGQETQYF.

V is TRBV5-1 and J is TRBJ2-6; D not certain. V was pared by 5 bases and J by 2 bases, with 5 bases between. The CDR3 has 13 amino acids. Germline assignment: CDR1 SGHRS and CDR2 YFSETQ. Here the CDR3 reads CASRGTGANVLTF. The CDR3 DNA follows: TGCGCCAGCAGGGGCACTGGGGCCAACGTCCTGACTTTC.

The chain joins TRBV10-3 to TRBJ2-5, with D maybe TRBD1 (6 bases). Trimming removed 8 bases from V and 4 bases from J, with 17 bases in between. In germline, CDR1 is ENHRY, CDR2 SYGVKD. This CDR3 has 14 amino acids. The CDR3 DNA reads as TGTGCCATCGGCACTACTATAGGGGGAGAGACCCAGTACTTC. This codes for CAIGTTIGGETQYF.

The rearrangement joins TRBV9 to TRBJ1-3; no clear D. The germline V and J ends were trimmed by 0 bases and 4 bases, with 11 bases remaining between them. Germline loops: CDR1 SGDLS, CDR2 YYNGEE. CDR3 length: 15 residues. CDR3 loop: CASSVDWGSGNTIYF. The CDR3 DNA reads TGTGCCAGCAGCGTAGATTGGGGTTCCGGAAACACCATATATTTT.

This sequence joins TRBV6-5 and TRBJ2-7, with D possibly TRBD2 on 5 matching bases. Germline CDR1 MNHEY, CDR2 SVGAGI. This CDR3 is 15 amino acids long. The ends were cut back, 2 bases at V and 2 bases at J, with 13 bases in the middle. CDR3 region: CASSYGSGGTYEQYF. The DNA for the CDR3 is TGTGCCAGCAGTTACGGCAGCGGTGGTACCTACGAGCAGTACTTC.

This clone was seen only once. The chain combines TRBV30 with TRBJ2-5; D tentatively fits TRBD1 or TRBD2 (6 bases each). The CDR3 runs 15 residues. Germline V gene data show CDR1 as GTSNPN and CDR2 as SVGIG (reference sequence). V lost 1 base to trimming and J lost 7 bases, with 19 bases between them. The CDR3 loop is CAWSAGRRGVGTQYF. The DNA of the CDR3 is TGTGCCTGGAGTGCCGGGCGGAGGGGGGTCGGGACCCAGTACTTC.

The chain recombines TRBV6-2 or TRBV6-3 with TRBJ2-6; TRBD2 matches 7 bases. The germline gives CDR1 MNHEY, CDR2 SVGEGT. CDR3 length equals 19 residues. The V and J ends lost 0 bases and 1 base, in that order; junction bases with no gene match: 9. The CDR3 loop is CASSYSMGGEPSGANVLTF. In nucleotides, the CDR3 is TGTGCCAGCAGTTACTCGATGGGAGGGGAGCCATCTGGGGCCAACGTCCTGACTTTC.

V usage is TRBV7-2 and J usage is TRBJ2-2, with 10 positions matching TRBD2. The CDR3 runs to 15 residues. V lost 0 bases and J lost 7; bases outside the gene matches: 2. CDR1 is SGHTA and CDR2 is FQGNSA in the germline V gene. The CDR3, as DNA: TGTGCCAGCAGCTTAGCAGCGGGAGGGAACGGGGAGCTGTTTTTT. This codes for CASSLAAGGNGELFF.

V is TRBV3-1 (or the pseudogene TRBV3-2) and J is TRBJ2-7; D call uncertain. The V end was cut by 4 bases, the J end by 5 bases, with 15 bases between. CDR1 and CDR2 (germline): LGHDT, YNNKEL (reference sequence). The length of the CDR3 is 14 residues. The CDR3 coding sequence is TGTGCCAGCAGCCTCCGTGTGGGTAGGGACGAGCAGTACTTC. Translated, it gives CASSLRVGRDEQYF.

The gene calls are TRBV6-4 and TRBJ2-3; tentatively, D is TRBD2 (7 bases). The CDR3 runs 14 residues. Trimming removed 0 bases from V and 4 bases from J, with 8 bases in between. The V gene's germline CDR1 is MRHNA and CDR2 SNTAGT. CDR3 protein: CASSDSGGPDTQYF. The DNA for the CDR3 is TGTGCCAGCAGTGACTCGGGGGGGCCAGATACGCAGTATTTT.

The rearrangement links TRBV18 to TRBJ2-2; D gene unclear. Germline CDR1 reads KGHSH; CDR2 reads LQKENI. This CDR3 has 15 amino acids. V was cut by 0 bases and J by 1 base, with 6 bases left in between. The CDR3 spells CASSPPSGNTGELFF. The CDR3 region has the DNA TGTGCCAGCTCACCACCGTCAGGGAACACCGGGGAGCTGTTTTTT.

CDR3 amino acids: CASSQWTGLYEQYF. CDR3 nucleotide sequence: TGTGCCAGCAGCCAATGGACAGGCCTATACGAGCAGTACTTC. The genes are TRBV7-2 and TRBJ2-7, with 7 bases that match TRBD1. The CDR3 is made up of 14 amino acids. Trimming at V came to 5 bases and at J to 4 bases, leaving 8 bases not matched to a gene. CDR1 and CDR2 from the germline V gene are SGHTA and FQGNSA.

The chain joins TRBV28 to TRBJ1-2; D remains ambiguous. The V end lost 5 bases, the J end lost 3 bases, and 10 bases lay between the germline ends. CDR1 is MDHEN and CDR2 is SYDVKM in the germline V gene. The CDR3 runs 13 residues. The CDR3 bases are TGTGCCAGCAGTCCCAACACAGACTATGGCTACACCTTC. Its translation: CASSPNTDYGYTF.

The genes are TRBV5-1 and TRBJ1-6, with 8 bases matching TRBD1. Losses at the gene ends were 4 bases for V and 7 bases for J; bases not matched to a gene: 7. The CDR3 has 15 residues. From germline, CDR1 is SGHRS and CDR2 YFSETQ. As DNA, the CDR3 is TGCGCCAGCAGCCCGGCGACAGGGGCAAATTCACCCCTCCACTTT. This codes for CASSPATGANSPLHF.

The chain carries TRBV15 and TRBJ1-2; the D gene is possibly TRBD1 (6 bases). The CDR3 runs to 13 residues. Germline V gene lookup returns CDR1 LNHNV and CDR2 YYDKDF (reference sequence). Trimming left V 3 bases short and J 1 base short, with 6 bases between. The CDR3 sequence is CATSRDSNYGYTF. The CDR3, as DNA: TGTGCCACCAGCAGGGACAGTAACTATGGCTACACCTTC.

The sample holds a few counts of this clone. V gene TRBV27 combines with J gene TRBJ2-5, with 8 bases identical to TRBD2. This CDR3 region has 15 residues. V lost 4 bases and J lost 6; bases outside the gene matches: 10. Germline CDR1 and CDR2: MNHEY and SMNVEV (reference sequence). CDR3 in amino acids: CASSSREGNMQTQYF. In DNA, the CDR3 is TGTGCCAGCAGTTCCCGGGAGGGAAATATGCAGACCCAGTACTTC.

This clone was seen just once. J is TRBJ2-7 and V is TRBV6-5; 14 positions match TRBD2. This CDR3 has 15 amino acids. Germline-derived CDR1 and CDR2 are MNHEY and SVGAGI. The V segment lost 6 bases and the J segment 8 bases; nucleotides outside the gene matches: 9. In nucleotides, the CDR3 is TGTGCCAGCAGGCGACTAGGACTAGCGGGAGGCCAGCAGTACTTC. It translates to CASRRLGLAGGQQYF.

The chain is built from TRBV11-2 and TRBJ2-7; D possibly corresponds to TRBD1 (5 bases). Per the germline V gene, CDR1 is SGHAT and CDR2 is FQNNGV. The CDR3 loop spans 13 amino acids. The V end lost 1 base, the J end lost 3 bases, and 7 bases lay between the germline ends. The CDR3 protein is CASSLAGIYEQYF. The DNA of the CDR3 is TGTGCCAGCAGCTTAGCAGGGATCTACGAGCAGTACTTC.

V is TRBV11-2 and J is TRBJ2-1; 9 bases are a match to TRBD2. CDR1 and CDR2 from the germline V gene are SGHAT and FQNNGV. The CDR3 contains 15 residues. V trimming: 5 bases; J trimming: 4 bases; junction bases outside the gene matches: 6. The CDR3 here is CASSTTSGAYNEQFF. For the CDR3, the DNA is TGTGCCAGCAGCACGACTAGCGGAGCGTACAATGAGCAGTTCTTC.

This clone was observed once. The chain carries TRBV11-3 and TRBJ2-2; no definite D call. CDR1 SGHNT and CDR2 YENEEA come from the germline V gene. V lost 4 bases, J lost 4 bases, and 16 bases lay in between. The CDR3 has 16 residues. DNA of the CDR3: TGTGCCAGCAGCTCACTCGAGACTTCTGGCACCGGGGAGCTGTTTTTT. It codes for CASSSLETSGTGELFF.

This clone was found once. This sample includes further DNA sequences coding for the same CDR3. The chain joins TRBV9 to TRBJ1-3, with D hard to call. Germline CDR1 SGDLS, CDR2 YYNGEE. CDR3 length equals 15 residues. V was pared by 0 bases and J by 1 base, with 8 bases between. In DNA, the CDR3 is TGTGCCAGCAGCGTAGGCGGGAATTCTGGAAACACCATATATTTT. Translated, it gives CASSVGGNSGNTIYF.

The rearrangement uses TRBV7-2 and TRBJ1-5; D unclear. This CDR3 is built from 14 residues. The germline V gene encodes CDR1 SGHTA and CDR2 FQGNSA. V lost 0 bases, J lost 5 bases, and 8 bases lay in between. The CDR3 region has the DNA TGTGCCAGCAGCTTAGCTTTGGGAGATCAGCCCCAGCATTTT. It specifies CASSLALGDQPQHF. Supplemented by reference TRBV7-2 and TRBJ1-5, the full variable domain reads GAGVSQSPSNKVTEKGKDVELRCDPISGHTALYWYRQSLGQGLEFLIYFQGNSAPDKSGLPSDRFSAERTGGSVSTLTIQRTQQEDSAVYLCASSLALGDQPQHFGDGTRLSIL.

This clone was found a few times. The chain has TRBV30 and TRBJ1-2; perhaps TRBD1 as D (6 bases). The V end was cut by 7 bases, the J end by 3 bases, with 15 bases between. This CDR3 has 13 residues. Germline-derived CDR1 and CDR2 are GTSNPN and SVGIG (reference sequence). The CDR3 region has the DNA TGTGCCTCACTAGCGGGGGGCCACTATGGCTACACCTTC. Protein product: CASLAGGHYGYTF.